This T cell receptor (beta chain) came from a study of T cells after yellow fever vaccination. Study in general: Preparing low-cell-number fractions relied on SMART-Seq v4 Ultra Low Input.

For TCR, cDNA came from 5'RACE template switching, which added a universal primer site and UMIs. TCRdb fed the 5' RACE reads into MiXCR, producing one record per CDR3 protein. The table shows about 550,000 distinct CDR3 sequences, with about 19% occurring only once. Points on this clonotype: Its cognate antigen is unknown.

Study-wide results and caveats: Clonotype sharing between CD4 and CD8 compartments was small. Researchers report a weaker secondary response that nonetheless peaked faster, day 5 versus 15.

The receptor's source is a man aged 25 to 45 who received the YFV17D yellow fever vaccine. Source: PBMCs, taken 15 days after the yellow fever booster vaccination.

The CDR3 loop is CASSWSGTPLAKNIQYF. The DNA of the CDR3 is TGTGCCAGCAGTTGGTCTGGGACACCCCTAGCCAAAAACATTCAGTACTTC. The V gene is TRBV12-3 or TRBV12-4, the J gene TRBJ2-4; maybe TRBD1 (6 bases). V dropped 4 bases and J dropped 0 bases, with 16 bases sitting between them. The CDR3 runs 17 residues.